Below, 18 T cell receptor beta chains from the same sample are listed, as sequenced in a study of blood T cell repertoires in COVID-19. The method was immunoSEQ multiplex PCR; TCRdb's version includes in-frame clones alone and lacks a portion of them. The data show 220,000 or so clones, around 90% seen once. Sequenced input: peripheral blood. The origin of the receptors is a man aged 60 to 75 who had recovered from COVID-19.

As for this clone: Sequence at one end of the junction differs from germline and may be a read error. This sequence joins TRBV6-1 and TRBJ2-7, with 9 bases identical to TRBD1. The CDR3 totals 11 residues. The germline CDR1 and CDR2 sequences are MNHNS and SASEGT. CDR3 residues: CASSDPRDRDF. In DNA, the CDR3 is TGTGCCAGCAGTGACCCCCGGGACAGGGACTTC.

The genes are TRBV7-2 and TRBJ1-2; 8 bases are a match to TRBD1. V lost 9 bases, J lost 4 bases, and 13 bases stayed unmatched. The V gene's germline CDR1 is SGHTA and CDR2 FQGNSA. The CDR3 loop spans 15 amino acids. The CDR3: CASILGPGQAYGYTF. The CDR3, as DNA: TGTGCCAGTATCTTGGGTCCGGGACAGGCCTATGGCTACACCTTC.

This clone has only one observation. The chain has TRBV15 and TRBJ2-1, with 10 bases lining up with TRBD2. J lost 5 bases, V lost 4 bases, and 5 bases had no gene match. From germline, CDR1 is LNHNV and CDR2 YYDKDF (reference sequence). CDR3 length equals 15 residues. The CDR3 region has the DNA TGTGCCACCAGCATATCTAGCGGGGGCAACAATGAGCAGTTCTTC. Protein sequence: CATSISSGGNNEQFF.

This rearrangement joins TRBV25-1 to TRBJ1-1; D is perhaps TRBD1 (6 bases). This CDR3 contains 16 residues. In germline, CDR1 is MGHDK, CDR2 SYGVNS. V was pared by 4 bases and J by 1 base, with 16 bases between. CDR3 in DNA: TGTGCCAGCAGTGGGGTCAGGGGAATAAGGAACACTGAAGCTTTCTTT. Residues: CASSGVRGIRNTEAFF.

This CDR3 is CASKPRDRAYGYTF. DNA of the CDR3: TGTGCCAGCAAGCCCCGGGACAGAGCCTATGGCTACACCTTC. This rearrangement joins TRBV5-4 to TRBJ1-2; the match to TRBD1 covers 7 bases. Germline V gene data show CDR1 as SGHNT and CDR2 as YYREEE (reference sequence). With 6 bases clipped from V and 4 bases from J, the junction kept 9 bases outside the gene matches. The CDR3 covers 14 residues.

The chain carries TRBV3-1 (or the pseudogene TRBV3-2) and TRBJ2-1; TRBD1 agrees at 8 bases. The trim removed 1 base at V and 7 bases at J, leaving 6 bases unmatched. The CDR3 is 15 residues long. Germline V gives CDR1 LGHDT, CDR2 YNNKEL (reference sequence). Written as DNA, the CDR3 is TGTGCCAGCAGCCAAGTTCCCGGGACAGGAAATGAGCAGTTCTTC. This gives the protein CASSQVPGTGNEQFF.

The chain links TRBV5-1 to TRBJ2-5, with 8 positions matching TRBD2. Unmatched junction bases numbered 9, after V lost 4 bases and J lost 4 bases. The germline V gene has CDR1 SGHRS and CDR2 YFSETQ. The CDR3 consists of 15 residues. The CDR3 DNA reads TGCGCCAGCAGCCCCGGGAGGGGCAACCTAGAGACCCAGTACTTC. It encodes CASSPGRGNLETQYF.

CDR3 in DNA: TGTGCCAGCAGCCCCGAGGGAGGTAGGAAGTACTTC. Its protein is CASSPEGGRKYF. V and J are TRBV7-7 and TRBJ2-7, with a tentative D call TRBD2 (6 bases). This CDR3 has 12 residues. Trimming removed 5 bases at V and 11 bases at J, with 16 bases between. Germline V CDR1 and CDR2: SSHAT, FNYEAQ (reference sequence).

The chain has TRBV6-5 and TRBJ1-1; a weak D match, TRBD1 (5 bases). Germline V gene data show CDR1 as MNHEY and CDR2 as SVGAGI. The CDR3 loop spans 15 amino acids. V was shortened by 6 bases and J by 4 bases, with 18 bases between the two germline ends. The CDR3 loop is CASRPRERLSTEAFF. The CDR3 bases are TGTGCCAGCAGGCCCAGGGAACGGCTGAGCACTGAAGCTTTCTTT.

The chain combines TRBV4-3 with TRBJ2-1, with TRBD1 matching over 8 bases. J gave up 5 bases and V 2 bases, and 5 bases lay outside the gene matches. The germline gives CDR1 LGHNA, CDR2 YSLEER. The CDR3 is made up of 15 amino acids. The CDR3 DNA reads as TGCGCCAGCAGCCAAAATGGACAGGGAAACAATGAGCAGTTCTTC. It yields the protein CASSQNGQGNNEQFF.

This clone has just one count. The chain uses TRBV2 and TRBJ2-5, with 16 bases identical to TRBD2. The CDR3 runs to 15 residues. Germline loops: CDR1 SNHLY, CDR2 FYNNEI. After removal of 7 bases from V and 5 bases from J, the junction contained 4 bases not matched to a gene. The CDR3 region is CASKGLAGGRETQYF. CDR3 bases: TGTGCCAGCAAGGGACTAGCGGGGGGGCGGGAGACCCAGTACTTC.

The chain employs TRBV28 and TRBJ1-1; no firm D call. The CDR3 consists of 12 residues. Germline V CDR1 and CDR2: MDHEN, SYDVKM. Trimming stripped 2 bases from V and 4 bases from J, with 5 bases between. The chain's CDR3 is CASSLTVTEAFF. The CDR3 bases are TGTGCCAGCAGTTTAACGGTCACTGAAGCTTTCTTT.

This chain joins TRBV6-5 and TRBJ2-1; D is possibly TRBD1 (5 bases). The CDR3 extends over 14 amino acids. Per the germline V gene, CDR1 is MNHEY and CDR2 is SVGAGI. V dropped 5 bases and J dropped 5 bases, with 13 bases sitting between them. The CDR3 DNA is TGTGCCAGCAGTAGACTTCAGGGTAACAATGAGCAGTTCTTC. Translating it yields CASSRLQGNNEQFF.

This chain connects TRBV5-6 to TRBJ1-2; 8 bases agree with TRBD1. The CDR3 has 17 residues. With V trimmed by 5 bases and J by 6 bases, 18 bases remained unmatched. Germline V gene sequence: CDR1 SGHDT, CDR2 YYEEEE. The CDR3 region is CASSITDREERMDGYTF. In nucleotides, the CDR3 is TGTGCCAGCAGTATCACGGACAGGGAAGAGAGAATGGATGGCTACACCTTC. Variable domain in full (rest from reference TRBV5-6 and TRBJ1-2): DAGVTQSPTHLIKTRGQQVTLRCSPKSGHDTVSWYQQALGQGPQFIFQYYEEEERQRGNFPDRFSGHQFPNYSSELNVNALLLGDSALYLCASSITDREERMDGYTFGSGTRLTVV.

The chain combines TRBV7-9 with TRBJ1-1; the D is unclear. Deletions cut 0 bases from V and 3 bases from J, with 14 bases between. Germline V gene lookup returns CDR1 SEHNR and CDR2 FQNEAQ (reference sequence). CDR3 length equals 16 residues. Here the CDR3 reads CASSLAGRGYDTEAFF. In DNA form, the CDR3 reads TGTGCCAGCAGCTTAGCGGGCAGAGGGTACGACACTGAAGCTTTCTTT.

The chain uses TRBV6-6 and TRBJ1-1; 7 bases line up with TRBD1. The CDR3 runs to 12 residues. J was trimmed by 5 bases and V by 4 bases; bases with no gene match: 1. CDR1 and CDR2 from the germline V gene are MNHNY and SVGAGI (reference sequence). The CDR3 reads CASSLTGTEAFF. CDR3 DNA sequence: TGTGCCAGCAGTTTGACAGGGACTGAAGCTTTCTTT.

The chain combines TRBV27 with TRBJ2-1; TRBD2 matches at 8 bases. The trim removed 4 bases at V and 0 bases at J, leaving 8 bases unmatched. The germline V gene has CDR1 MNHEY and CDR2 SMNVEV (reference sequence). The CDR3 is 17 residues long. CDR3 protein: CASSSLVAGGSYNEQFF. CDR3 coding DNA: TGTGCCAGCAGTTCCCTCGTGGCGGGGGGCTCCTACAATGAGCAGTTCTTC.

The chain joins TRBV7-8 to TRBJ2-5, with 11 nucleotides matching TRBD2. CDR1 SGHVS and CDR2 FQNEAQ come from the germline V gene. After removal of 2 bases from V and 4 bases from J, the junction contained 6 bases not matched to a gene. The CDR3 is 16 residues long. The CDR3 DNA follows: TGTGCCAGCAGCTTAAGAGCTAGCGGGGGGTTAGAGACCCAGTACTTC. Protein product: CASSLRASGGLETQYF.